The rows below give T cell receptor beta chains drawn from one sample of a study of blood T cell repertoires in COVID-19. Here immunoSEQ multiplex PCR was the method, and the copy in TCRdb shows in-frame clones only, minus some. The sample carries about 98,000 clones, roughly 82% recorded once. The sample comprised peripheral blood. These receptors all stem from a man in his sixties or seventies with active or convalescent COVID-19. Both conserved end residues are part of each CDR3. The order of the fields is D gene, V gene, clone size, J gene, CDR3 DNA, CDR3 protein. D genes are given only for firm matches. Clone size is given for some rows only: seen once, a few or many times, or a class if the clone is expanded.

D gene: NA; V gene: TRBV15; clone size: once; J gene: TRBJ1-2; CDR3 DNA: TGTGCCACCAGCCCCACCGGGGGTTTGAGCTACACCTTC; CDR3 protein: CATSPTGGLSYTF
D gene: NA; V gene: TRBV29-1; clone size: NA; J gene: TRBJ2-3; CDR3 DNA: TGCAGCGTTGAATTTCTTTTGAGGGGGGATACGCAGTATTTT; CDR3 protein: CSVEFLLRGDTQYF
D gene: TRBD1; V gene: TRBV4-2; clone size: once; J gene: TRBJ1-6; CDR3 DNA: TGTGCCAGCAGCCAAGTTACAGGGGGTAATTCACCCCTCCACTTT; CDR3 protein: CASSQVTGGNSPLHF
D gene: NA; V gene: TRBV2; clone size: NA; J gene: TRBJ2-2; CDR3 DNA: TGTGCCAGCAGTGTCGGGCCGACTATCCCCACCGGGGAGCTGTTTTTT; CDR3 protein: CASSVGPTIPTGELFF
D gene: NA; V gene: TRBV7-9; clone size: NA; J gene: TRBJ1-2; CDR3 DNA: TGTGCCAGCAGCTTTGAGCCCTCGTATGGCTACACCTTC; CDR3 protein: CASSFEPSYGYTF
D gene: TRBD2; V gene: TRBV7-2; clone size: NA; J gene: TRBJ2-1; CDR3 DNA: TGTGCCAGCAGCTTAAGACTAGCGGGGAGAGATGAGCAGTTCTTC; CDR3 protein: CASSLRLAGRDEQFF
D gene: NA; V gene: TRBV21-1; clone size: NA; J gene: TRBJ2-7; CDR3 DNA: TGTGCCAGCAGCCCTCGAAGCGGGGGCGGCTACGAGCAGTACTTC; CDR3 protein: CASSPRSGGGYEQYF
D gene: TRBD1; V gene: TRBV7-2; clone size: NA; J gene: TRBJ2-7; CDR3 DNA: TGTGCCAGCAGCCCGGACAGGGGTCCCTACGAGCAGTACTTC; CDR3 protein: CASSPDRGPYEQYF
D gene: NA; V gene: TRBV5-1; clone size: NA; J gene: TRBJ2-5; CDR3 DNA: TGCGCCAGCAGCTTGGGGGGGCCCCAAGAGACCCAGTACTTC; CDR3 protein: CASSLGGPQETQYF
D gene: NA; V gene: TRBV30; clone size: NA; J gene: TRBJ2-6; CDR3 DNA: TGTGCCTGGAGGGGGTTTGGCGGGGGCGCGAGCGGGGCCAACGTCCTGACTTTC; CDR3 protein: CAWRGFGGGASGANVLTF
D gene: NA; V gene: TRBV19; clone size: many; J gene: TRBJ1-2; CDR3 DNA: TGTGCCAGTAGGGCCGGGACACGCATCTATGGCTACACCTTC; CDR3 protein: CASRAGTRIYGYTF
D gene: NA; V gene: TRBV18; clone size: few; J gene: TRBJ2-3; CDR3 DNA: TGTGCCAGCTCACCACGGGGGACTGACTCATACGCGTATTTT; CDR3 protein: CASSPRGTDSYAYF
D gene: TRBD2; V gene: TRBV5-1; clone size: NA; J gene: TRBJ2-5; CDR3 DNA: TGCGCCAGCCATCCGGGGGGGCGAGAGACCCAGTACTTC; CDR3 protein: CASHPGGRETQYF
D gene: TRBD1; V gene: TRBV6-5; clone size: NA; J gene: TRBJ1-5; CDR3 DNA: TGTGCCAGCAGCTACAGGGGGAATCAGCCCCAGCATTTT; CDR3 protein: CASSYRGNQPQHF
D gene: TRBD1; V gene: TRBV19; clone size: NA; J gene: TRBJ1-1; CDR3 DNA: TGTGCCAGTAGTATTACAGGGGGCACTGAAGCTTTCTTT; CDR3 protein: CASSITGGTEAFF
D gene: TRBD1; V gene: TRBV7-2; clone size: NA; J gene: TRBJ2-3; CDR3 DNA: TGTGCCAGCAGCCCCCACAGGGGAAGGACAGATACGCAGTATTTT; CDR3 protein: CASSPHRGRTDTQYF
D gene: NA; V gene: TRBV6-7; clone size: few; J gene: TRBJ1-6; CDR3 DNA: TGTGCCAGCAGTTATGGGGCTAATTCACCCCTCCACTTT; CDR3 protein: CASSYGANSPLHF
D gene: NA; V gene: TRBV4-3; clone size: NA; J gene: TRBJ2-7; CDR3 DNA: TGCGCCAGCAGCCAATTTAGGGGAGGGGGGTACGAGCAGTACTTC; CDR3 protein: CASSQFRGGGYEQYF
D gene: NA; V gene: TRBV21-1; clone size: once; J gene: TRBJ2-6; CDR3 DNA: TGTGCCAGCAATCTCCGGGACAGGTTGTCTGTTGGGGCCAACGTCCTGACTTTC; CDR3 protein: CASNLRDRLSVGANVLTF
D gene: TRBD1; V gene: TRBV14; clone size: NA; J gene: TRBJ1-4; CDR3 DNA: TGTGCCAGCAGCCGGACGACAGGGAACGAAAAACTGTTTTTT; CDR3 protein: CASSRTTGNEKLFF
D gene: NA; V gene: TRBV5-4; clone size: NA; J gene: TRBJ1-2; CDR3 DNA: TGTGCCAGCAGCTTGGCAGGCTCAGCTAACTATGGCTACACCTTC; CDR3 protein: CASSLAGSANYGYTF
D gene: NA; V gene: TRBV12-3/TRBV12-4; clone size: NA; J gene: TRBJ2-7; CDR3 DNA: TGTGCCAGCAGATCCGGACACCCTGACGAGCAGTACTTC; CDR3 protein: CASRSGHPDEQYF
D gene: NA; V gene: TRBV25-1; clone size: NA; J gene: TRBJ1-4; CDR3 DNA: TGTGCCAGCAGTGAATCCTACGGTGTGTACGGGAATGAAAAACTGTTTTTT; CDR3 protein: CASSESYGVYGNEKLFF
D gene: TRBD2; V gene: TRBV11-3; clone size: NA; J gene: TRBJ2-3; CDR3 DNA: TGTGCCAGCAGCTTAGACCTACTAGCGGGGGGGAACACAGATACGCAGTATTTT; CDR3 protein: CASSLDLLAGGNTDTQYF
D gene: TRBD1; V gene: TRBV2; clone size: NA; J gene: TRBJ1-2; CDR3 DNA: TGTGCCAGCAGCGCTACAGGGGAGTATGGCTACACCTTC; CDR3 protein: CASSATGEYGYTF
D gene: TRBD2; V gene: TRBV6-6; clone size: NA; J gene: TRBJ2-7; CDR3 DNA: TGTGCCAGCAGTCTACAGGTAGCGGGGGGGCAAGGCGAGCAGTACTTC; CDR3 protein: CASSLQVAGGQGEQYF
D gene: TRBD2; V gene: TRBV30; clone size: NA; J gene: TRBJ2-5; CDR3 DNA: TGTGCCTGGAGTGTAGGGCTAGCGGACAAAGAGACCCAGTACTTC; CDR3 protein: CAWSVGLADKETQYF